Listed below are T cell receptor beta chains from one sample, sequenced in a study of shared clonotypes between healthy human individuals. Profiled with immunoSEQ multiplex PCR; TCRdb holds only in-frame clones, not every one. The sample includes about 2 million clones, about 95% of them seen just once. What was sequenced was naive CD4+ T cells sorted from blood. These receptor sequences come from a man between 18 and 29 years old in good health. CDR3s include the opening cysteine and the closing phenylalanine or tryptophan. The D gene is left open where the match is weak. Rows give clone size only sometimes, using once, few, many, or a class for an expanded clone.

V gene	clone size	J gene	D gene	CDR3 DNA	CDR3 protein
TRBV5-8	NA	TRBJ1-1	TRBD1	TGTGCCAGCAGCTCTCGGACAGGGTTTATTGTTGAAGCTTTCTTT	CASSSRTGFIVEAFF
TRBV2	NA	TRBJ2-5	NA	TGTGCCAGCAAACGACTGGGAGAGACCCAGTACTTC	CASKRLGETQYF
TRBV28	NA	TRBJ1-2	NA	TGTGCCAGCAGACCCGCTGACAGGCGAGGCTATGGCTACACCTTC	CASRPADRRGYGYTF
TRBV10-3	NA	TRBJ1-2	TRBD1	TGTGCCACCCGAAGCTCTCAGACAGGGGCCGACTATGGCTACACCTTC	CATRSSQTGADYGYTF
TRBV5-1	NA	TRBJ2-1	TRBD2	TGCGCCAGCACGCCAACCGGGACTAATACCTACAATGAGCAGTTCTTC	CASTPTGTNTYNEQFF
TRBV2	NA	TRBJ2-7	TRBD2	TGTGCCAGCAGCACGGGGGTAGCGGGGGCAACCTACGAGCAGTACTTC	CASSTGVAGATYEQYF
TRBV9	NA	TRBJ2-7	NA	TGTGCCAGCAGCGAGGCGGGTTCCTCCTACGAGCAGTACTTC	CASSEAGSSYEQYF
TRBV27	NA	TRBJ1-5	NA	TGTGCCAGCAGTACCACAGTAGGGGGAAATAGCAATCAGCCCCAGCATTTT	CASSTTVGGNSNQPQHF
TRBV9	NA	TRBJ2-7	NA	TGTGCCAGCAGCGTAGTAGCGTGGGCGGCTGTCTCCTACGAGCAGTACTTC	CASSVVAWAAVSYEQYF
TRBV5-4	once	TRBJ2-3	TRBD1	TGTGCCAGCAGCTCTCCGGGACAGGGATCAGATACGCAGTATTTT	CASSSPGQGSDTQYF
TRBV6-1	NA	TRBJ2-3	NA	TGTGCCAGCAGTGATAGCGGTATACCGCCAGATACGCAGTATTTT	CASSDSGIPPDTQYF
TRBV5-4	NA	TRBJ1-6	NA	TGTGCCAGCAGCTTGGGAGGTAGCGGGAATTCACCCCTCCACTTT	CASSLGGSGNSPLHF
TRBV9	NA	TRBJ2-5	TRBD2	TGTGCCAGCAGCGCCGGACTAGCGGGAGTCCAAGAGACCCAGTACTTC	CASSAGLAGVQETQYF
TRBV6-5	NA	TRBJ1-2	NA	TGTGCCAGCAGTTACTCGAGTGGGGGGTTATCTGGCTACACCTTC	CASSYSSGGLSGYTF
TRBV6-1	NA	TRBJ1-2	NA	TGTGCCAGCAGTGAAGTTGGGGTCCCGGGCCCCTATGGCTACACCTTC	CASSEVGVPGPYGYTF
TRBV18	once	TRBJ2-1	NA	TGTGCCAGCTCACCACCTGCCAGATACAATGAGCAGTTCTTC	CASSPPARYNEQFF
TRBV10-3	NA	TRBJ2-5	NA	TGTGCCGCCCGGGGGCACCAAGAGACCCAGTACTTC	CAARGHQETQYF
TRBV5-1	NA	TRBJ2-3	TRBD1	TGCGCCAGCACCCCCGGGACAGGGGCAACAGATACGCAGTATTTT	CASTPGTGATDTQYF
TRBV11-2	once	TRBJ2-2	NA	TGTGCCAGCAGCGTAAGGGGAAACACCGGGGAGCTGTTTTTT	CASSVRGNTGELFF
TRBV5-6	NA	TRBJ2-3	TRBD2	TGTGCCAGCAGCCTAACTCGGGGGAGTAGCGGGAGTGTGGCAGATACGCAGTATTTT	CASSLTRGSSGSVADTQYF
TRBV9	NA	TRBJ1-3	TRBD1	TGTGCCAGCACCCGGACAGGGGGCATCGGGGGTGGAAACACCATATATTTT	CASTRTGGIGGGNTIYF
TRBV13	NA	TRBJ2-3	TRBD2	TGTGCCAGCAGCACCCGGGGGGGGGCCATCACAGATACGCAGTATTTT	CASSTRGGAITDTQYF
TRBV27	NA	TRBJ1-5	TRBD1	TGTGCCAGCAGTTTATTGGCCCCGGGACAGGCCAATCAGCCCCAGCATTTT	CASSLLAPGQANQPQHF
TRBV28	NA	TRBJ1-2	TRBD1	TGTGCCAGCAGTTTGGACAGGGGGTATGGCTACACCTTC	CASSLDRGYGYTF
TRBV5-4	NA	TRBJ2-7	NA	TGTGCCAGCAGCTTGGCAGGCGACGGAAACTCCTACGAGCAGTACTTC	CASSLAGDGNSYEQYF
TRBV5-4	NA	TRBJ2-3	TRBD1	TGTGCCAGCACTCCACCTTCGGGACAGACAACAGATACGCAGTATTTT	CASTPPSGQTTDTQYF
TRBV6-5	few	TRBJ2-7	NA	TGTGCCAGCAGTTACGGCCGAACCTACGAGCAGTACTTC	CASSYGRTYEQYF
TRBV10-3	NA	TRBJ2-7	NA	TGTGCCACTGACGAGGGCTCCTACGAGCAGTACTTC	CATDEGSYEQYF
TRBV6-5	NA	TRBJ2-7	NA	TGTGCCAGCACCGCAGGGAACCTGGGGGCCGAGCAGTACTTC	CASTAGNLGAEQYF
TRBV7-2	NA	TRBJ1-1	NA	TGTGCCAGCAGCACGCGGGTGGAGAACACTGAAGCTTTCTTT	CASSTRVENTEAFF
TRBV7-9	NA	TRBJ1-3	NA	TGTGCCAGCGGGCACAATCGGGGACTCTCTGGAAACACCATATATTTT	CASGHNRGLSGNTIYF
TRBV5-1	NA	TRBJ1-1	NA	TGCGCCAGCAGCTTGGATAGGGGAAACACTGAAGCTTTCTTT	CASSLDRGNTEAFF
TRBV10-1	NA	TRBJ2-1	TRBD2	TGCGCCAGCAGCCCTGGACTAGCGGGAGCCGATGAGCAGTTCTTC	CASSPGLAGADEQFF
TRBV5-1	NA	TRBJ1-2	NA	TGCGCCAGCAGCCCGACAGGTTCAGGGGCTTATGGCTACACCTTC	CASSPTGSGAYGYTF
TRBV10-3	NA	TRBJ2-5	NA	TGTGCCATCAGTGGGGCACCGGGCCTTGAGGCCCAGTACTTC	CAISGAPGLEAQYF
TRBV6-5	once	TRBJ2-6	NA	TGTGCCAGCAGGGGGACTGGGGCCAACGTCCTGACTTTC	CASRGTGANVLTF
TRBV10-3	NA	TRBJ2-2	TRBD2	TGTGCCATACTAGCGCCCCAAGGGGCCGGGGAGCTGTTTTTT	CAILAPQGAGELFF
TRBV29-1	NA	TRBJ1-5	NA	TGCAGCGCTCGGGAGGGAAATCAGCCCCAGCATTTT	CSAREGNQPQHF
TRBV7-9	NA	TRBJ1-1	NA	TGTGCCAGCAGCTTAATGAGCGGGGTGAACACTGAAGCTTTCTTT	CASSLMSGVNTEAFF
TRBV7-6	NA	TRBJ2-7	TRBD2	TGTGCCAGCAGCTTAGAGCTTGGACTAGCGGGAGACGAGCAGTACTTC	CASSLELGLAGDEQYF
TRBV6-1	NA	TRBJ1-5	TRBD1	TGTGCCAGCAACCGGGACAGGGGCCTGCCCCAGCATTTT	CASNRDRGLPQHF
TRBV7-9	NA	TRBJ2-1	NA	TGTGCCAGCAGCTTAGATGGGGGATACAATGAGCAGTTCTTC	CASSLDGGYNEQFF
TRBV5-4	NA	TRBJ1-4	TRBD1	TGTGCCAGCAGCTCACCGGGACAGAATGAAAAACTGTTTTTT	CASSSPGQNEKLFF
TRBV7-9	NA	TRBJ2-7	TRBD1	TGTGCCAGCAGCTTAGCGGGGACAGGGTCCTACGAGCAGTACTTC	CASSLAGTGSYEQYF
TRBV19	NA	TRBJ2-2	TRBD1	TGTGCCAGCAGAGGACAGGGCGTAAACACCGGGGAGCTGTTTTTT	CASRGQGVNTGELFF
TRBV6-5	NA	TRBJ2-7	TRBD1	TGTGCCAGCAGTCTATACAGGGGTAGCTCCTACGAGCAGTACTTC	CASSLYRGSSYEQYF
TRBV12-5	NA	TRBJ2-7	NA	TGTGCTAGTGGTGGACGGATCTCCTACGAGCAGTACTTC	CASGGRISYEQYF
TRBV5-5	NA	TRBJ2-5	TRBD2	TGTGCCAGCAGCCACGGGACTAGCGGAACACAAGAGACCCAGTACTTC	CASSHGTSGTQETQYF
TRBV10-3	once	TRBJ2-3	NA	TGTGCCATCAGCAAGGAGGGGTCCATATCAGATACGCAGTATTTT	CAISKEGSISDTQYF
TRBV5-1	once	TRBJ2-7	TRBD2	TGCGCCAGCAGCGCTGCCGGGACTAGCTCCGAGCAGTACTTC	CASSAAGTSSEQYF
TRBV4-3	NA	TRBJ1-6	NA	TGCGCCAGCAGCCATAGGGAAGTTGATAATTCACCCCTCCACTTT	CASSHREVDNSPLHF
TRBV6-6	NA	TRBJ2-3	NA	TGTGCCAGCAGATCTAGCACAGATACGCAGTATTTT	CASRSSTDTQYF
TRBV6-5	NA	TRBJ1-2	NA	TGTGCCAGCAGTTCGTTAAACTATGGCTACACCTTC	CASSSLNYGYTF
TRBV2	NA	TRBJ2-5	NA	TGTGCCAGCAGCGGGGGTGGAGAGACCCAGTACTTC	CASSGGGETQYF
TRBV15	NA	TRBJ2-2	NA	TGTGCCACCAGCAGAGACGTCGCAGGCACCGGGGAGCTGTTTTTT	CATSRDVAGTGELFF
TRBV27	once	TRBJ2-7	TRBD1	TGTGCCAGCAGTTCCCAGGGGGCGCTTAGACACGAGCAGTACTTC	CASSSQGALRHEQYF
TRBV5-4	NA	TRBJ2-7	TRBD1	TGTGCCAGCGGCAACCGGGACAGGGCCTACGAGCAGTACTTC	CASGNRDRAYEQYF
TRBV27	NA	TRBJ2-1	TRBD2	TGTGCCAGCAGTTTCGGACTAGCGGGCTCCTACAATGAGCAGTTCTTC	CASSFGLAGSYNEQFF
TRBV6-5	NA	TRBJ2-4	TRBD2	TGTGCCAGCAGTTCCCTAGGACTAGGAGGGAACATTCAGTACTTC	CASSSLGLGGNIQYF